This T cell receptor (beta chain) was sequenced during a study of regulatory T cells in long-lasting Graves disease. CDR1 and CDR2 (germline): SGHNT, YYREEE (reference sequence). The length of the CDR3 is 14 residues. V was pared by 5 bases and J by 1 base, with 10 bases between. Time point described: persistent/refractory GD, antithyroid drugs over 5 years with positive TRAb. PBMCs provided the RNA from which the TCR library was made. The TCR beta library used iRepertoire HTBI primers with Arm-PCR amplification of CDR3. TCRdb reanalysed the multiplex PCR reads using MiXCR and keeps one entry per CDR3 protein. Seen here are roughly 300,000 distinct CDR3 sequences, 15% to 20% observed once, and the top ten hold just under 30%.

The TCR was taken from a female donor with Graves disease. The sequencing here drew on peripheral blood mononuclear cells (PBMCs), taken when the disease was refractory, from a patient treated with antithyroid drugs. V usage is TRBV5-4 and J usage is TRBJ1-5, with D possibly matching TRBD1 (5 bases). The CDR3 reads CASRQWGSNQPQHF. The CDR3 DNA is TGTGCCAGCAGACAGTGGGGCAGCAATCAGCCCCAGCATTTT.